Presented here are 6 T cell receptor beta chains from one specimen sequenced in a study of early T cells in non-severe SARS-CoV-2 infection. TCRdb reanalysed the 5' RACE reads using MiXCR and keeps one entry per CDR3 protein. Among 45,000 or so distinct CDR3 sequences, roughly 7% were seen once, and the ten largest hold approximately 8.3%. Sequenced input: whole blood. The receptor set was obtained from an adult who was a healthcare worker with PCR-confirmed SARS-CoV-2 infection or an uninfected control (not recorded which).

This clonotype was counted many times. The chain links TRBV7-9 to TRBJ2-4; D ambiguous. The germline CDR1 and CDR2 sequences are SEHNR and FQNEAQ (reference sequence). With 5 bases removed from V and 9 bases from J, the gap between germline ends came to 14 bases. CDR3 length equals 13 residues. The CDR3 loop reads CASSHPLSGIQYF. CDR3 sequence (DNA): TGTGCCAGCAGCCACCCCCTTTCTGGCATTCAGTACTTC.

This clonotype was observed many times. The rearrangement joins TRBV6-7 to TRBJ1-5; weak D call: TRBD1 (5 bases). TRBV6-7 is filed as an ORF, its function uncertain. The V end was cut by 4 bases, the J end by 3 bases, with 10 bases between. The CDR3 contains 14 residues. The CDR3 region is CASSWGPTNQPQHF. CDR3 DNA sequence: TGTGCCAGCAGTTGGGGACCGACCAATCAGCCCCAGCATTTT.

The gene calls are TRBV10-2 and TRBJ2-7, with 9 nucleotides matching TRBD1. The V gene's germline CDR1 is WSHSY and CDR2 SAAADI. V trimming: 3 bases; J trimming: 3 bases; junction bases outside the gene matches: 3. The CDR3 consists of 14 residues. The DNA for the CDR3 is TGCGCCAGCAGTGATTCGGACAGGGGCTACGAGCAGTACTTC. Translation gives CASSDSDRGYEQYF.

This sequence joins TRBV7-6 and TRBJ1-1, with TRBD1 matching 7 bases. The CDR3 spans 13 residues. Losses at the gene ends were 3 bases for V and 3 bases for J; bases not matched to a gene: 1. Germline CDR1 is SGHVS and CDR2 is FNYEAQ. CDR3 in amino acids: CASSLGQYTEAFF. The CDR3 region has the DNA TGTGCCAGCAGCTTGGGACAGTACACTGAAGCTTTCTTT.

The table lists this clonotype with many counts. V gene TRBV12-3 or TRBV12-4 combines with J gene TRBJ1-1, with 11 positions matching TRBD1. J gave up 10 bases and V 5 bases, and 12 bases lay outside the gene matches. This CDR3 has 15 residues. CDR3 coding DNA: TGTGCCAGCAGTCGGTGGGGACAGGGGGAACGGGGAGCTTTCTTT. This encodes CASSRWGQGERGAFF.

The V call is TRBV4-2, the J call TRBJ2-3; TRBD2 matches at 10 bases. The germline gives CDR1 LGHNA, CDR2 YNFKEQ. This CDR3 is built from 16 residues. After removal of 4 bases from V and 3 bases from J, the junction contained 7 bases not matched to a gene. The CDR3, as DNA: TGTGCCAGCAGCCTCTCTATTAGCGGGGGGACAGATACGCAGTATTTT. It translates to CASSLSISGGTDTQYF.